These T cell receptor beta chains were read from a single sample in a study of cytomegalovirus exposure and HLA in healthy donors. This table comes from immunoSEQ multiplex PCR, and its TCRdb copy is limited to in-frame clones, with some not included. Of 55,000 to 70,000 clones in the sample, nearly 95% were seen once. The sample was PBMCs. The receptors derive from a man aged 18 to 30 in good health and CMV-seropositive. The CDR3 runs from the conserved cysteine through the conserved F or W. A D gene is named only where the DNA matches it firmly. Rows give clone size only sometimes, using once, few, many, or a class for an expanded clone.

clone_size | j_call | v_call | d_call | cdr3_nt | cdr3_aa
NA | TRBJ2-4 | TRBV19 | NA | TGTGCCAGTAGTATAGGTCTATTCTCGGGTTCTAAAAACATTCAGTACTTC | CASSIGLFSGSKNIQYF
NA | TRBJ1-5 | TRBV11-2 | TRBD1 | TGTGCCAGCAGCTTAGATCACGGACAGGTCAATCAGCCCCAGCATTTT | CASSLDHGQVNQPQHF
NA | TRBJ2-7 | TRBV27 | TRBD2 | TGTGCCAGCAGTTTACTGGCGGGAGAAAGTGGTGAGCAGTACTTC | CASSLLAGESGEQYF
NA | TRBJ2-3 | TRBV6-5 | TRBD2 | TGTGCCAGCAGTTACCGGGAGGGCCTGGGGGCAGATACGCAGTATTTT | CASSYREGLGADTQYF
NA | TRBJ1-1 | TRBV18 | NA | TGTGCCAGCGCACCCCCAAACAGGTTAGACACTGAAGCTTTCTTT | CASAPPNRLDTEAFF
NA | TRBJ2-1 | TRBV5-4 | NA | TGTGCCAGCGACAAGGGGGGGATAGATACTGAGCAGTTCTTC | CASDKGGIDTEQFF
NA | TRBJ1-1 | TRBV11-2 | NA | TGTGCCAGCAGCTTAGTTTTCGGCGGTACCACTGAAGCTTTCTTT | CASSLVFGGTTEAFF
NA | TRBJ2-7 | TRBV6-5 | NA | TGTGCCAGCAGTCCCCCAGGGGCAGGACGCGAGCAGTACTTC | CASSPPGAGREQYF
NA | TRBJ1-5 | TRBV13 | NA | TGTGCCAGCAGCTTAGGGGGAGAGAGGGGCAATCAGCCCCAGCATTTT | CASSLGGERGNQPQHF
NA | TRBJ2-7 | TRBV30 | TRBD1 | TGTGCCGGTCGGGACAGCTCCTACGAGCAGTACTTC | CAGRDSSYEQYF
NA | TRBJ2-2 | TRBV27 | NA | TGTGCCAGCAGCCACAGGACCGGGGAGCTGTTTTTT | CASSHRTGELFF
NA | TRBJ1-2 | TRBV5-1 | TRBD1 | TGCGCCAGCAGCCCAAGACAGGGGGGGAACTATGGCTACACCTTC | CASSPRQGGNYGYTF
few | TRBJ2-3 | TRBV6-4 | NA | TGTGCCAGCAGTGACTCAGACTCCTCTAGCACAGATACGCAGTATTTT | CASSDSDSSSTDTQYF
NA | TRBJ2-7 | TRBV7-9 | NA | TGTGCCAGCGGGCCGTGGGACTCCCGATACGAGCAGTACTTC | CASGPWDSRYEQYF
NA | TRBJ2-7 | TRBV29-1 | TRBD1 | TGCAGCGTTGCGGGACAGTTTAGCTCCTACGAGCAGTACTTC | CSVAGQFSSYEQYF
NA | TRBJ2-2 | TRBV5-1 | TRBD2 | TGCGCCAGCAGCTGGGGACTAGCGGGGGACACCGGGGAGCTGTTTTTT | CASSWGLAGDTGELFF
NA | TRBJ2-7 | TRBV6-5 | NA | TGTGCCAGCAGTCAAGAGGAGGGGTCCTACGAGCAGTACTTC | CASSQEEGSYEQYF
NA | TRBJ2-3 | TRBV4-1 | TRBD2 | TGCGCCAGCAGCCAGTCCCAGAGCGGGAAGGGCACAGATACGCAGTATTTT | CASSQSQSGKGTDTQYF
NA | TRBJ2-7 | TRBV19 | TRBD2 | TGTGCCAGTAGTATCGGGGGGATATCTATCGACGAGCAGTACTTC | CASSIGGISIDEQYF
NA | TRBJ1-1 | TRBV4-1 | NA | TGCGCCAGCAGCCAAGCGCCCGGCAGGGCAGATCAAGCTTTCTTT | CASSQAPGRADQAFF
once | TRBJ1-1 | TRBV30 | TRBD1 | TGTGCCTGGAGTGTAAGCAGGGGGCCTCACACTGAAGCTTTCTTT | CAWSVSRGPHTEAFF
NA | TRBJ2-2 | TRBV9 | TRBD2 | TGTGCCAGCAGCGCCCAAGGGACTAGCGGGAGGGCGAACACCGGGGAGCTGTTTTTT | CASSAQGTSGRANTGELFF
NA | TRBJ2-7 | TRBV9 | TRBD1 | TGTGCCAGCAGCGTAGGTACAGGGGCAAGCTACGAGCAGTACTTC | CASSVGTGASYEQYF
NA | TRBJ2-7 | TRBV19 | NA | TGTGCCAGTAGAACGGAGGGGCGAAAAACCTACGAGCAGTACTTC | CASRTEGRKTYEQYF
once | TRBJ1-4 | TRBV5-1 | TRBD1 | TGCGCCAGCAGCTTTACGGACAGGGGGCACGAAAAACTGTTTTTT | CASSFTDRGHEKLFF
NA | TRBJ2-7 | TRBV7-9 | TRBD1 | TGTGCCAGCAGCCGGACAGGATACGAGCAGTACTTC | CASSRTGYEQYF
NA | TRBJ2-7 | TRBV10-1 | TRBD1 | TGCGCCAGCAGTGCGCGGGACAGGGTTCCCGCTTACGAGCAGTACTTC | CASSARDRVPAYEQYF
many | TRBJ2-6 | TRBV6-1 | NA | TGTGCCAGCAGTGAAAACGGAGGCTCTGGGGCCAACGTCCTGACTTTC | CASSENGGSGANVLTF
NA | TRBJ1-3 | TRBV28 | NA | TGTGCCAGCAGTTTATCCCCCCAGGACAGCACTGGAAACACCATATATTTT | CASSLSPQDSTGNTIYF
NA | TRBJ2-3 | TRBV7-9 | TRBD1 | TGTGCCAGCAGCCCAGGACAGGGTACCAGTCTTGGGACAGATACGCAGTATTTT | CASSPGQGTSLGTDTQYF
NA | TRBJ2-5 | TRBV10-3 | TRBD2 | TGTGCCATCAGTGAGTCGGCGGGAGAGGAGGGGGAGACCCAGTACTTC | CAISESAGEEGETQYF
NA | TRBJ1-2 | TRBV25-1 | NA | TGTGCCAGCAGTGAATATAGCAACTATGGCTACACCTTC | CASSEYSNYGYTF
NA | TRBJ1-1 | TRBV5-1 | NA | TGCGCCAGCAGCGCTTCCGGGACTCCCGAGACTGAAGCTTTCTTT | CASSASGTPETEAFF
NA | TRBJ2-1 | TRBV5-4 | NA | TGTGCCAGCAGCTACGGGGCTGGCGGGATTGAGCAGTTCTTC | CASSYGAGGIEQFF
NA | TRBJ2-1 | TRBV6-5 | TRBD2 | TGTGCCAGCAGTTGGACTAGCGGGATTCGCTACAATGAGCAGTTCTTC | CASSWTSGIRYNEQFF
NA | TRBJ1-2 | TRBV4-2 | NA | TGTGCCAGCAGTCGATGGAACAAGGGAGGCGACTATGGCTACACCTTC | CASSRWNKGGDYGYTF
NA | TRBJ2-3 | TRBV9 | TRBD2 | TGTGCCAGCAGCAAATTCGGGAGGGCCGGAGATACGCAGTATTTT | CASSKFGRAGDTQYF
NA | TRBJ1-1 | TRBV6-6 | NA | TGTGCCAGCAGGCGGGACACTGAAGCTTTCTTT | CASRRDTEAFF
NA | TRBJ2-7 | TRBV7-8 | NA | TGTGCCAGCACCCCCTCCGGAGGGTCGGACGAGCAGTACTTC | CASTPSGGSDEQYF
few | TRBJ1-1 | TRBV5-1 | NA | TGCGCCAGCGGCCAGGGGACGGAGACTGAAGCTTTCTTT | CASGQGTETEAFF
NA | TRBJ2-5 | TRBV6-5 | NA | TGTGCCAGCAGTGAAGGGGCAGAAGAGACCCAGTACTTC | CASSEGAEETQYF
NA | TRBJ2-3 | TRBV9 | TRBD2 | TGTGCCAGCAGCGTATCGACTAGCGGGAGCACAGATACGCAGTATTTT | CASSVSTSGSTDTQYF
NA | TRBJ1-2 | TRBV5-1 | NA | TGCGCCAGCAGCCCAGAGGGGGAAGTTGTTAACTATGGCTACACCTTC | CASSPEGEVVNYGYTF
NA | TRBJ2-6 | TRBV18 | NA | TGTGCCAGCTCACCCCCGGGCGGGACCTCTGGGGCCAACGTCCTGACTTTC | CASSPPGGTSGANVLTF
NA | TRBJ2-7 | TRBV9 | NA | TGTGCCAGCAGCGTAGCCCCTACAGTGAGCTCCTACGAGCAGTACTTC | CASSVAPTVSSYEQYF